The 20 T cell receptor beta chains below were found in one sample sequenced in a study of CD8 T cells in ankylosing spondylitis. Study-wide results and limits: Within ankylosing spondylitis blood, a TCR beta motif made up of roughly eight highly homologous variants appeared to be characteristic.

Their antigen targets remain unknown. TCRdb reprocessed the 5' RACE reads with MiXCR, giving one entry per CDR3 protein. Here the sample spans 300,000 to 400,000 distinct CDR3 sequences, more than 20% being singletons. Sequenced input: blood, either unsorted or a sorted T cell fraction (not recorded which). The source is a male donor with ankylosing spondylitis.

The table lists this clonotype with a few counts. V gene TRBV7-2 combines with J gene TRBJ2-3; TRBD2 aligns across 8 bases. The junction had 11 bases not matched to a gene; V was cut back by 11 bases and J by 4 bases. CDR1 and CDR2 (germline): SGHTA, FQGNSA. There are 14 residues in the CDR3. Here the CDR3 DNA reads TGTGCCTTCACGGCGGGAGGTGGGGCAGATACGCAGTATTTT. This translates into CAFTAGGGADTQYF.

This clonotype showed up just once. The rearrangement joins TRBV4-2 to TRBJ2-7; D is undetermined. The CDR3 is 15 amino acids. Trimming left V 0 bases short and J 2 bases short, with 11 bases between. Germline CDR1 reads LGHNA; CDR2 reads YNFKEQ. CDR3 protein: CASSQEGDRAYEQYF. Here the CDR3 DNA reads TGTGCCAGCAGCCAAGAAGGAGACCGGGCCTACGAGCAGTACTTC.

The chain links TRBV5-1 to TRBJ2-3; TRBD2 matches at 10 bases. The CDR3 is 17 amino acids. Germline assignment: CDR1 SGHRS and CDR2 YFSETQ. The J segment lost 6 bases and the V segment lost 3 bases, leaving 13 bases of the junction unmatched. CDR3 in amino acids: CASSWKTSGFEQDTQYF. As DNA, the CDR3 is TGCGCCAGCAGCTGGAAGACTAGCGGGTTCGAGCAGGATACGCAGTATTTT.

This chain connects TRBV6-1 to TRBJ2-1, with 8 nucleotides matching TRBD2. The V segment lost 9 bases and the J segment 3 bases; nucleotides outside the gene matches: 10. The CDR3 consists of 15 residues. Germline V gives CDR1 MNHNS, CDR2 SASEGT. CDR3 loop: CASNRLSGSYNEQFF. DNA for the CDR3: TGTGCCAGTAACCGGCTCAGCGGGAGCTACAATGAGCAGTTCTTC.

The chain has TRBV20-1 and TRBJ2-2; TRBD1 aligns across 9 bases. The CDR3 runs 14 residues. The germline gives CDR1 DFQATT, CDR2 SNEGSKA (reference sequence). V shed 6 bases and J 1 base; nucleotides not matched to a gene: 3. CDR3 amino acids: CSATGQGNTGELFF. CDR3 coding DNA: TGCAGTGCCACGGGACAGGGGAACACCGGGGAGCTGTTTTTT.

A few counts support this clonotype. The gene calls are TRBV5-1 and TRBJ1-1, with D possibly being TRBD1 (6 bases). V gave up 0 bases and J gave up 1 base, with 13 bases separating them. Germline V gene data show CDR1 as SGHRS and CDR2 as YFSETQ. The CDR3 loop spans 16 amino acids. DNA for the CDR3: TGCGCCAGCAGCTTGGCCGGGGGGCCCGGGAACACTGAAGCTTTCTTT. Its protein product is CASSLAGGPGNTEAFF.

V gene TRBV7-9 combines with J gene TRBJ1-4, with D unresolved. The CDR3 contains 16 residues. CDR1 is SEHNR and CDR2 is FQNEAQ in the germline V gene (reference sequence). Trimming pared 5 bases from V and 7 bases from J, leaving 20 bases between. CDR3 residues: CASSPPGWGFLEKLFF. Here the CDR3 DNA reads TGTGCCAGCAGCCCTCCCGGGTGGGGTTTCCTTGAAAAACTGTTTTTT. Full variable domain (rest looked up from reference TRBV7-9 and TRBJ1-4): DTGVSQNPRHKITKRGQNVTFRCDPISEHNRLYWYRQTLGQGPEFLTYFQNEAQLEKSRLLSDRFSAERPKGSFSTLEIQRTEQGDSAMYLCASSPPGWGFLEKLFFGSGTQLSVL.

This clonotype appeared a few times. The chain employs TRBV29-1 and TRBJ1-1; D gene uncertain. V dropped 5 bases and J dropped 2 bases, with 12 bases sitting between them. Germline CDR1 and CDR2: SQVTM and ANQGSEA. The CDR3 length is 13 residues. CDR3 region: CSVPGQVNTEAFF. In DNA, the CDR3 is TGCAGCGTTCCTGGCCAAGTCAACACTGAAGCTTTCTTT.

This clonotype was recorded at least ten times. This chain uses TRBV7-3 with TRBJ2-3, with TRBD2 as a possible D gene (5 bases). Germline CDR1 SGHTA, CDR2 FQGTGA. The CDR3 is 13 residues long. The V end was cut by 2 bases, the J end by 6 bases, with 9 bases between. CDR3 sequence: CASSLRERDTQYF. The CDR3, as DNA: TGTGCCAGCAGCTTACGAGAGCGGGATACGCAGTATTTT.

This clonotype showed up just a few times. The CDR3: CASSLEGGTYNEQFF. The CDR3 DNA is TGTGCCAGCAGCTTAGAGGGGGGAACTTACAATGAGCAGTTCTTC. The V and J genes are TRBV5-4 and TRBJ2-1; TRBD1 or TRBD2 may be the D gene (6 bases each). Trimming left V 2 bases short and J 4 bases short, with 13 bases between. The CDR3 is 15 residues long. Germline-derived CDR1 and CDR2 are SGHNT and YYREEE (reference sequence).

There are a few counts of this clonotype. CDR3 coding DNA: TGTGCCAGCAGCATCTACTCTGGAAACACCATATATTTT. This codes for CASSIYSGNTIYF. This rearrangement joins TRBV7-2 to TRBJ1-3; unclear D gene. Per the germline V gene, CDR1 is SGHTA and CDR2 is FQGNSA. The CDR3 is made up of 13 amino acids. V was cut by 5 bases and J by 0 bases, with 5 bases left in between. The entire variable domain, with the rest obtained from reference TRBV7-2 and TRBJ1-3, is as follows: GAGVSQSPSNKVTEKGKDVELRCDPISGHTALYWYRQSLGQGLEFLIYFQGNSAPDKSGLPSDRFSAERTGGSVSTLTIQRTQQEDSAVYLCASSIYSGNTIYFGEGSWLTVV.

The chain couples TRBV6-1 to TRBJ2-7; 10 positions agree with TRBD2. Germline CDR1 and CDR2: MNHNS and SASEGT. The CDR3 is made up of 14 amino acids. Trimming cost V 7 bases and J 11 bases; bases outside gene matches: 14. The CDR3: CASKAWSSGSLEYF. The CDR3 coding sequence is TGTGCCAGCAAAGCATGGTCTAGCGGGAGTCTGGAGTACTTC.

CDR3 amino acids: CATSDPDRGQNTGELFF. The CDR3 DNA follows: TGTGCCACCAGTGACCCGGACAGGGGACAGAACACCGGGGAGCTGTTTTTT. The chain combines TRBV24-1 with TRBJ2-2; 9 bases agree with TRBD1. This CDR3 comprises 17 residues. Unmatched junction bases numbered 6, after V lost 4 bases and J lost 1 base. The germline CDR1 and CDR2 sequences are KGHDR and SFDVKD.

This clonotype was seen a few times. As DNA, the CDR3 is TGTGCCAGCACCCCAACGGGACAGGGCACCGGGGAGCTGTTTTTT. Residues: CASTPTGQGTGELFF. V is TRBV2 and J is TRBJ2-2; 9 bases map to TRBD1. CDR1 SNHLY and CDR2 FYNNEI come from the germline V gene. The CDR3 consists of 15 residues. V was pared by 7 bases and J by 4 bases, with 7 bases of the junction left unmatched.

The chain recombines TRBV28 with TRBJ2-7; 8 nucleotides agree with TRBD1. CDR1 is MDHEN and CDR2 is SYDVKM in the germline V gene. The trim removed 6 bases at V and 0 bases at J, leaving 4 bases unmatched. The CDR3 sequence is 14 residues long. The CDR3 spells CASSTGGSSYEQYF. Written as DNA, the CDR3 is TGTGCCAGCAGCACAGGGGGGAGCTCCTACGAGCAGTACTTC.

The sample holds one count of this clonotype. This chain links TRBV2 with TRBJ2-5; perhaps TRBD1 as D (5 bases). CDR1 and CDR2 (germline): SNHLY, FYNNEI. The CDR3 runs 11 residues. Trimming removed 8 bases from V and 5 bases from J, with 9 bases in between. The CDR3, as DNA: TGTGCCAGCGGGCCAGGGGAGACCCAGTACTTC. Protein: CASGPGETQYF. Variable domain in full (rest from reference TRBV2 and TRBJ2-5): EPEVTQTPSHQVTQMGQEVILRCVPISNHLYFYWYRQILGQKVEFLVSFYNNEISEKSEIFDDQFSVERPDGSNFTLKIRSTKLEDSAMYFCASGPGETQYFGPGTRLLVL.

Notes on this clonotype: An end of the junction differs from the germline gene, which may be a read error. The chain couples TRBV3-1 to TRBJ1-3; D call uncertain. The CDR3 is 16 residues long. Per the germline V gene, CDR1 is LGHDT and CDR2 is YNNKEL (reference sequence). CDR3 DNA sequence: TGTGCCAGCAGCGAAGTCGACATCGGTTCTGGAAACACCACATATTTT. Its protein is CASSEVDIGSGNTTYF.

The chain uses TRBV12-3 or TRBV12-4 and TRBJ1-1; no definite D call. The CDR3 covers 14 residues. Trimming cost V 4 bases and J 1 base, with 10 bases left between them. The CDR3 nucleotides are TGTGCCAGCAGTTCCCCGTTTAGGAACACTGAAGCTTTCTTT. Amino acids: CASSSPFRNTEAFF.

This clonotype was seen a few times. This rearrangement joins TRBV6-5 to TRBJ2-7; tentatively, D is TRBD1 or TRBD2 (5 bases each). Trimming pared 0 bases from V and 2 bases from J, leaving 14 bases between. Germline V gene lookup returns CDR1 MNHEY and CDR2 SVGAGI. The CDR3 has 16 amino acids. DNA of the CDR3: TGTGCCAGCAGTTACTCGGGAGTGAAGGACACCTACGAGCAGTACTTC. Its protein is CASSYSGVKDTYEQYF.

This clonotype was recorded a few times. V is TRBV19 and J is TRBJ1-4; D is perhaps TRBD1 (6 bases). V was pared by 9 bases and J by 0 bases, with 14 bases between. The CDR3 has 15 amino acids. Germline V gene lookup returns CDR1 LNHDA and CDR2 SQIVND (reference sequence). The CDR3, as DNA: TGTGCCAGCACCACTTCAGGGGCAACTAATGAAAAACTGTTTTTT. Residues: CASTTSGATNEKLFF.